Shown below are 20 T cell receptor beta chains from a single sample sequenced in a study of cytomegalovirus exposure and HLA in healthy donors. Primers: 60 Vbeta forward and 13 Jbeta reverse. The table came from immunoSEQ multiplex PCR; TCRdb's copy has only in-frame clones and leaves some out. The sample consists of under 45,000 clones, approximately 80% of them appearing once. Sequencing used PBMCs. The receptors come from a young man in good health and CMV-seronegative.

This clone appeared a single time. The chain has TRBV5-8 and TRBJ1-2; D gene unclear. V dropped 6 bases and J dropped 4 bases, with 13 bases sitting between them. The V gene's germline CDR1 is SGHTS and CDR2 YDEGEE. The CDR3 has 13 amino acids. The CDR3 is CASILRGPYGYTF. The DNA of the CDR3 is TGTGCCAGCATCTTACGGGGTCCCTATGGCTACACCTTC.

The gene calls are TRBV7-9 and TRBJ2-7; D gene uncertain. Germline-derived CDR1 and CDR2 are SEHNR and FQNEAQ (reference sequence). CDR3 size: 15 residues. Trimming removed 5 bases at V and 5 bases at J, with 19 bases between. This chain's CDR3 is CASSLGSSNWDEQYF. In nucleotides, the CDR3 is TGTGCCAGCAGCCTAGGTAGCTCCAACTGGGACGAGCAGTACTTC.

The CDR3 bases are TGTGCTAGTGGGCGGGACCAAAACATTCAGTACTTC. This gives the protein CASGRDQNIQYF. The rearrangement uses TRBV12-5 and TRBJ2-4, with D maybe TRBD2 (6 bases). The V end was cut by 6 bases, the J end by 5 bases, with 8 bases between. The CDR3 totals 12 residues. Per germline, CDR1 LGHNT and CDR2 FRNRAP.

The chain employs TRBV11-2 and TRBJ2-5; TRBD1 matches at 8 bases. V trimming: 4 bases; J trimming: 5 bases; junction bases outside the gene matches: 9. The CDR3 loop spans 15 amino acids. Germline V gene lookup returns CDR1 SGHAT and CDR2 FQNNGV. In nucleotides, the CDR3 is TGTGCCAGCAGCTCCTGGACAGGGTTTATGGAGACCCAGTACTTC. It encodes CASSSWTGFMETQYF.

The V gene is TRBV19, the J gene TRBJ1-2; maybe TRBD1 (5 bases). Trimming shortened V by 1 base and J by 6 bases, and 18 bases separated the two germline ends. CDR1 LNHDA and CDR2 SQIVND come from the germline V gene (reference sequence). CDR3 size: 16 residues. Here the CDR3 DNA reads TGTGCCAGTAGTATAGCTGGACACCCTAGAGGCGATGGCTACACCTTC. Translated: CASSIAGHPRGDGYTF.

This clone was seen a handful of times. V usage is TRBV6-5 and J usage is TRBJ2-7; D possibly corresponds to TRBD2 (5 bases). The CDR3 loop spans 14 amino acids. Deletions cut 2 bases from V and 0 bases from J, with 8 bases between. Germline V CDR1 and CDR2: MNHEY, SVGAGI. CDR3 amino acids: CASSYDYSSYEQYF. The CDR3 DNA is TGTGCCAGCAGTTACGACTACAGCTCCTACGAGCAGTACTTC.

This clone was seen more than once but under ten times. CDR3 loop: CATSRTALWADTQYF. DNA for the CDR3: TGTGCCACCAGCCGGACAGCCCTGTGGGCAGATACGCAGTATTTT. The J gene is TRBJ2-3, the V gene TRBV15; D possibly corresponds to TRBD1 (6 bases). Trimming left V 5 bases short and J 4 bases short, with 16 bases between. Germline CDR1 is LNHNV and CDR2 is YYDKDF (reference sequence). This CDR3 region has 15 residues.

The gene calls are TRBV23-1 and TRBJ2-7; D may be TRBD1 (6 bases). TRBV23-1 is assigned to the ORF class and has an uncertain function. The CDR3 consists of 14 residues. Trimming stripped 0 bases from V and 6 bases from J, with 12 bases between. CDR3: CASSQSDRLGEQYF. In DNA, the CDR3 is TGCGCCAGCAGTCAATCTGACAGGCTTGGCGAGCAGTACTTC.

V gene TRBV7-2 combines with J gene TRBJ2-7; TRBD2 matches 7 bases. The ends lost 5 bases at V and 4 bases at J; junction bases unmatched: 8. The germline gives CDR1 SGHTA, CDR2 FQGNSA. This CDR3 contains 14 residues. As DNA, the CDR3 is TGTGCCAGCAGCCGTAGCGGGCCCGGGTACGAGCAGTACTTC. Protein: CASSRSGPGYEQYF.

In nucleotides, the CDR3 is TGTGCCAGCAGAACAGACTCTGGAAACACCATATATTTT. Its translation is CASRTDSGNTIYF. V usage is TRBV28 and J usage is TRBJ1-3, with unresolved D. The germline V gene encodes CDR1 MDHEN and CDR2 SYDVKM. The CDR3 length is 13 residues. The V gene lost 6 bases and the J gene lost 0 bases, with 6 bases spanning the gap.

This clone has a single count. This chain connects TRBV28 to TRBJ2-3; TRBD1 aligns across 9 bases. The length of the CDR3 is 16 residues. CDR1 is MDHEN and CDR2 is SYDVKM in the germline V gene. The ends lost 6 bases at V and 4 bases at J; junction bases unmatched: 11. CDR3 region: CASSLIPGQGADTQYF. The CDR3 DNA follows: TGTGCCAGCAGCTTAATACCGGGACAGGGCGCAGATACGCAGTATTTT.

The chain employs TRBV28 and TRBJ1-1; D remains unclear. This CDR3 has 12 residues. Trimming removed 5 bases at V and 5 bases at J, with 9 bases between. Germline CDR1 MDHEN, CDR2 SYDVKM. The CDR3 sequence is CASSRVETEAFF. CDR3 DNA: TGTGCCAGCAGTCGAGTGGAGACTGAAGCTTTCTTT.

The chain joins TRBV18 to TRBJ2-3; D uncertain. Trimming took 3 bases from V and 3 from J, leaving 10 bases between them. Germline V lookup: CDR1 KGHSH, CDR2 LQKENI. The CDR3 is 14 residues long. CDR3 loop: CASSPATTTDTQYF. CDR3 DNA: TGTGCCAGCTCACCGGCAACTACTACAGATACGCAGTATTTT.

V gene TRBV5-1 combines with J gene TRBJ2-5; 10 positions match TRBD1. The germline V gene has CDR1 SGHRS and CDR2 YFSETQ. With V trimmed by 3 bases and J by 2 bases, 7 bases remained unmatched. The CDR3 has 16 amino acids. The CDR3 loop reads CASSSAPGQGQETQYF. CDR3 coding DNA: TGCGCCAGCAGCTCCGCTCCGGGACAGGGGCAAGAGACCCAGTACTTC.

The CDR3 nucleotides are TGTGCCAGCAGTTTTAAGGGGGGACAGGGCCTTTACGAGCAGTACTTC. As protein: CASSFKGGQGLYEQYF. The V and J genes are TRBV27 and TRBJ2-7, with 9 positions matching TRBD1. V shed 3 bases, J shed 4 bases, and the junction held 10 bases outside the gene matches. CDR1 and CDR2 from the germline V gene are MNHEY and SMNVEV (reference sequence). CDR3 size: 16 residues.

The CDR3: CASSYRVNTEAFF. CDR3 DNA: TGTGCCAGCAGTTATCGAGTGAACACTGAAGCTTTCTTT. The gene calls are TRBV6-5 and TRBJ1-1, with no clear D. Germline loops: CDR1 MNHEY, CDR2 SVGAGI. The V and J ends lost 3 bases and 0 bases respectively, with 5 bases between them. This CDR3 region has 13 residues.

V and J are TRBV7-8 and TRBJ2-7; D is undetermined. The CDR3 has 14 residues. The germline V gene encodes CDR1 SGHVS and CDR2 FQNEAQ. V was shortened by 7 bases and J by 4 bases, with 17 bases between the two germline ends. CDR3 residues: CASNPTGRLYEQYF. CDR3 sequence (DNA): TGTGCCAGCAATCCCACTGGGCGTTTATACGAGCAGTACTTC.

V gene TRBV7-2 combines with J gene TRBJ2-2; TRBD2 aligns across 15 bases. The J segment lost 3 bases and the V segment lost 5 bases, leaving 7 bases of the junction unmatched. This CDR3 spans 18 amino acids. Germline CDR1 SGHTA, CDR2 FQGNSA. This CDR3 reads CASSHRGLAGGYTGELFF. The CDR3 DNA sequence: TGTGCCAGCAGCCATCGTGGACTAGCGGGAGGGTACACCGGGGAGCTGTTTTTT.

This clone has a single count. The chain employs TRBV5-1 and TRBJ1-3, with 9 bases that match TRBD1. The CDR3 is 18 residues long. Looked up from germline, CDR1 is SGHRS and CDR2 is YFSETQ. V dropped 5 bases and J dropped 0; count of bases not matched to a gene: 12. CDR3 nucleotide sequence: TGCGCCAGCAGTTCCGCGGACAGGGGTTGGAGCTCTGGAAACACCATATATTTT. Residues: CASSSADRGWSSGNTIYF. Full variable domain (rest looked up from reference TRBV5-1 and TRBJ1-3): KAGVTQTPRYLIKTRGQQVTLSCSPISGHRSVSWYQQTPGQGLQFLFEYFSETQRNKGNFPGRFSGRQFSNSRSEMNVSTLELGDSALYLCASSSADRGWSSGNTIYFGEGSWLTVV.

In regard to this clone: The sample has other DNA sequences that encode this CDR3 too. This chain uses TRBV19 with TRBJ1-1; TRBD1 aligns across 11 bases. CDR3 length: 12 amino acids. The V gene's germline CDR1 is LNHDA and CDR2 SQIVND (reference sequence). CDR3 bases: TGTGGTGCGGGGACAGGGGGAACTGAAGCTTTCTTT. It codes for CGAGTGGTEAFF.